The 23 T cell receptor beta chains reported below all come from one sample, sequenced in a study of beta chain features in type 1 diabetes. The antigens for these receptors are not known. Sequenced material consisted of expressed TCRB transcripts (all of the isolated RNA was reverse transcribed). The repertoire was sequenced with immunoSEQ multiplex PCR; TCRdb's copy has only in-frame clones and lacks some. The data show approximately 280,000 clones, approximately 15% seen once. Study results and caveats: Shorter TCRB CDR3s, moderately but significantly so, marked every one of the four CD4+ subsets in Type 1 diabetes patients.

Sequencing was done on a sample of naive CD4+ T cells from blood. The source of these receptors is a young man with type 1 diabetes.

The CDR3 sequence: CASSPPGQGSGAFF. The CDR3 DNA is TGTGCCAGCAGCCCGCCGGGACAGGGTTCCGGAGCTTTCTTT. The chain recombines TRBV7-2 with TRBJ1-1; 9 positions match TRBD1. The junction had 11 bases not matched to a gene; V was cut back by 5 bases and J by 10 bases. Germline values: CDR1 SGHTA, CDR2 FQGNSA. The CDR3 extends over 14 amino acids.

There are a few counts of this clone. V gene TRBV10-3 combines with J gene TRBJ2-5, with D perhaps matching TRBD2 (6 bases). Looked up from germline, CDR1 is ENHRY and CDR2 is SYGVKD. The germline V and J ends were trimmed by 4 bases and 4 bases, with 10 bases remaining between them. The CDR3 extends over 13 amino acids. The CDR3 spells CAISGLGGETQYF. The DNA of the CDR3 is TGTGCCATCAGTGGTTTGGGGGGAGAGACCCAGTACTTC.

This clone was picked up a small number of times. One end of the junction varies from germline; a read error may be responsible. The chain uses TRBV7-2 and TRBJ2-7; 8 bases agree with TRBD2. The germline V gene has CDR1 SGHTA and CDR2 FQGNSA. This CDR3 region has 14 residues. The CDR3 coding sequence is TGTGCCAGCAGCCCGAACCTAGCGGGCGCCGACCCCCTCTTC. Translated: CASSPNLAGADPLF.

A few counts support this clone. The CDR3 carries no conserved terminal phenylalanine or tryptophan, so it likely arises from a read error. The DNA is omitted, as the CDR3 cannot be located on it reliably, and the CDR3 follows TCRdb's listing. The chain recombines TRBV15 with TRBJ2-7; the D call TRBD1 from the table was never checked on the DNA. The length of the CDR3 is 9 amino acids, counting both ends. Germline V gene data show CDR1 as LNHNV and CDR2 as YYDKDF (reference sequence). The CDR3: CATSRPSGC.

J is TRBJ1-2 and V is TRBV6-5, with D possibly matching TRBD1 (5 bases). The CDR3 length is 15 residues. Looked up from germline, CDR1 is MNHEY and CDR2 is SVGAGI. V was trimmed by 6 bases and J by 2 bases, leaving 16 bases between them. CDR3 amino acids: CASRRAGTENYGYTF. In DNA form, the CDR3 reads TGTGCCAGCAGACGCGCCGGGACTGAAAACTATGGCTACACCTTC.

The rearrangement uses TRBV4-2 and TRBJ2-7; D perhaps matches TRBD1 (5 bases). The V end was cut by 0 bases, the J end by 2 bases, with 14 bases between. CDR3 length: 16 amino acids. CDR1 LGHNA and CDR2 YNFKEQ come from the germline V gene. CDR3 in DNA: TGTGCCAGCAGCCAAGATTTAATAGGGGTAGCCTACGAGCAGTACTTC. Translated: CASSQDLIGVAYEQYF.

This chain links TRBV11-2 with TRBJ1-1; no firm D call. The CDR3 is 13 residues long. Trimming took 9 bases from V and 2 from J, leaving 13 bases between them. CDR1 SGHAT and CDR2 FQNNGV come from the germline V gene. CDR3: CASTLQPNTEAFF. The DNA of the CDR3 is TGTGCCAGTACCCTACAGCCAAACACTGAAGCTTTCTTT.

The chain couples TRBV19 to TRBJ2-7, with 11 bases matching TRBD2. The germline V gene encodes CDR1 LNHDA and CDR2 SQIVND (reference sequence). V shed 4 bases and J 0 bases; nucleotides not matched to a gene: 2. This CDR3 is built from 15 residues. CDR3 nucleotides: TGTGCCAGTAGTACGGGACTAGCGGACTCCTACGAGCAGTACTTC. Encoded protein: CASSTGLADSYEQYF. Combining the CDR3 with reference TRBV19 and TRBJ2-7 gives the whole variable domain DGGITQSPKYLFRKEGQNVTLSCEQNLNHDAMYWYRQDPGQGLRLIYYSQIVNDFQKGDIAEGYSVSREKKESFPLTVTSAQKNPTAFYLCASSTGLADSYEQYFGPGTRLTVT.

The chain joins TRBV15 to TRBJ1-5; the match to TRBD1 covers 12 bases. V was pared by 1 base and J by 3 bases, with 10 bases of the junction left unmatched. Germline V gene lookup returns CDR1 LNHNV and CDR2 YYDKDF (reference sequence). This CDR3 has 19 residues. CDR3 protein: CATSRVTPGQGAFNQPQHF. In DNA form, the CDR3 reads TGTGCCACCAGCAGAGTAACCCCGGGACAGGGGGCCTTCAATCAGCCCCAGCATTTT.

This sequence joins TRBV4-1 and TRBJ2-1; D is uncertain. The V end was cut by 5 bases, the J end by 0 bases, with 14 bases between. Germline V lookup: CDR1 MGHRA, CDR2 YSYEKL. The CDR3 runs 16 residues. CDR3 in DNA: TGCGCCAGCAGCGAAGGACGTCGGAGCTCCTACAATGAGCAGTTCTTC. This encodes CASSEGRRSSYNEQFF.

The rearrangement joins TRBV7-2 to TRBJ2-7; 11 bases are shared with TRBD2. The CDR3 has 15 residues. The V gene end was trimmed by 5 bases and the J gene end by 3 bases; junction bases not matched to a gene: 6. Germline CDR1 is SGHTA and CDR2 is FQGNSA. The CDR3 sequence is CASSRLAGNVYEQYF. The DNA of the CDR3 is TGTGCCAGCAGCAGACTAGCGGGAAACGTCTACGAGCAGTACTTC. The full variable domain, in which reference TRBV7-2 and TRBJ2-7 provide the parts outside the CDR3, is GAGVSQSPSNKVTEKGKDVELRCDPISGHTALYWYRQSLGQGLEFLIYFQGNSAPDKSGLPSDRFSAERTGGSVSTLTIQRTQQEDSAVYLCASSRLAGNVYEQYFGPGTRLTVT.

This clone turned up a few times. The chain links TRBV5-1 to TRBJ2-2; TRBD1 is a possible D gene (6 bases). The CDR3 extends over 14 amino acids. Germline V gene data show CDR1 as SGHRS and CDR2 as YFSETQ. V lost 4 bases and J lost 3, with 10 bases in between. CDR3 in amino acids: CASSLGQYTGELFF. The DNA of the CDR3 is TGCGCCAGCAGCCTAGGACAGTACACCGGGGAGCTGTTTTTT.

The J gene is TRBJ2-1, the V gene TRBV11-2, with 14 positions matching TRBD2. CDR1 SGHAT and CDR2 FQNNGV come from the germline V gene. This CDR3 spans 18 amino acids. V trimming: 6 bases; J trimming: 4 bases; junction bases outside the gene matches: 11. CDR3 in DNA: TGTGCCAGCAGACCGGGACTAGCGGGAGTCACGGGGTACAATGAGCAGTTCTTC. Its protein product is CASRPGLAGVTGYNEQFF.

The V and J genes are TRBV7-9 and TRBJ2-7; D possibly corresponds to TRBD1 (5 bases). CDR1 and CDR2 from the germline V gene are SEHNR and FQNEAQ (reference sequence). The CDR3 sequence is 13 residues long. Trimming removed 3 bases from V and 3 bases from J, with 9 bases in between. The CDR3 bases are TGTGCCAGCAGCTTTAGGGGCAGCTACGAGCAGTACTTC. Residues: CASSFRGSYEQYF.

The chain employs TRBV9 and TRBJ2-7; D gene ambiguous. The CDR3 is made up of 14 amino acids. The germline gives CDR1 SGDLS, CDR2 YYNGEE. Trimming shortened V by 0 bases and J by 7 bases, and 14 bases separated the two germline ends. In DNA form, the CDR3 reads TGTGCCAGCAGCGTAGCTTCGGCAGGTCGGGAGCAGTACTTC. Protein product: CASSVASAGREQYF.

Only a few counts were recorded for this clone. CDR3 protein: CASSDGAGLEAFF. The CDR3 DNA reads as TGTGCCAGCAGTGATGGGGCAGGGCTTGAGGCTTTCTTT. The rearrangement links TRBV25-1 to TRBJ1-1; D may be TRBD1 (5 bases). The CDR3 totals 13 residues. V was shortened by 3 bases and J by 11 bases, with 16 bases between the two germline ends. From germline, CDR1 is MGHDK and CDR2 SYGVNS.

This clone was seen a handful of times. This sequence joins TRBV6-6 and TRBJ2-3; TRBD1 aligns across 8 bases. CDR3 size: 16 residues. After removal of 2 bases from V and 6 bases from J, the junction contained 10 bases not matched to a gene. Germline V lookup: CDR1 MNHNY, CDR2 SVGAGI (reference sequence). Here the CDR3 reads CASSYRGTDRGDTQYF. The CDR3 bases are TGTGCCAGCAGTTACCGGGGGACCGACAGGGGTGATACGCAGTATTTT.

This clone has more than one count but fewer than ten. The V call is TRBV6-5, the J call TRBJ2-7; tentatively, D is TRBD2 (7 bases). Trimming removed 3 bases from V and 2 bases from J, with 14 bases in between. The CDR3 has 15 residues. The germline CDR1 and CDR2 sequences are MNHEY and SVGAGI. CDR3 sequence (DNA): TGTGCCAGCAGTTATAGGGGAGGGGGAACCTACGAGCAGTACTTC. This encodes CASSYRGGGTYEQYF.

Remarks on this clone: The junction departs from germline at one end; a sequencing error may be responsible. This CDR3 reads CATSSPGNSEAFF. The CDR3 nucleotides are TGTGCCACCAGCAGCCCCGGTAACAGTGAAGCTTTCTTT. The rearrangement joins TRBV15 to TRBJ1-1; D is uncertain. CDR1 LNHNV and CDR2 YYDKDF come from the germline V gene (reference sequence). The CDR3 has 13 amino acids.

This clone was counted only a few times. The chain joins TRBV18 to TRBJ2-7, with a tentative D call TRBD2 (6 bases). Looked up from germline, CDR1 is KGHSH and CDR2 is LQKENI. V was shortened by 2 bases and J by 2 bases, with 25 bases between the two germline ends. This CDR3 comprises 19 residues. Here the CDR3 DNA reads TGTGCCAGCTCACCAAGAGGACTAAGTCCCCTCCGCGGAGCCTACGAGCAGTACTTC. Its translation is CASSPRGLSPLRGAYEQYF.

This clone has just a few counts. Here the CDR3 reads CASRRQGPNTEAFF. The CDR3 coding sequence is TGTGCCAGCAGGCGACAGGGACCGAACACTGAAGCTTTCTTT. This chain links TRBV6-4 with TRBJ1-1; 7 bases map to TRBD1. CDR3 length: 14 amino acids. In germline, CDR1 is MRHNA, CDR2 SNTAGT. V shed 6 bases, J shed 1 base, and the junction held 5 bases outside the gene matches.

This clone was detected a few times. The rearrangement uses TRBV27 and TRBJ2-4; a weak D match, TRBD2 (5 bases). Trimming left V 8 bases short and J 7 bases short, with 15 bases between. Germline V CDR1 and CDR2: MNHEY, SMNVEV (reference sequence). The CDR3 covers 13 residues. As DNA, the CDR3 is TGTGCCAGCGGGAAGGACTCTAGGAACATTCAGTACTTC. Translation: CASGKDSRNIQYF.

This clone was observed once. The chain has TRBV2 and TRBJ1-1; D not resolved. The CDR3 runs 13 residues. Trimming took off 5 bases at V and 4 bases at J, with 11 bases between the two ends. Per the germline V gene, CDR1 is SNHLY and CDR2 is FYNNEI. In DNA, the CDR3 is TGTGCCAGCAGTCCCGAGGTGAGCACTGAAGCTTTCTTT. Protein: CASSPEVSTEAFF.